This T cell receptor beta chain was profiled in a study of identical twins. Study findings and constraints: Where beta out-of-frame sequences were concerned, excess twin sharing was weaker. For cord blood, abundant beta clonotypes had fewer insertions, unlike memory repertoires, which showed none.

Details on this clonotype: Its antigen is undetermined.

A universal primer site arose from template switching, and cDNA bore unique molecular identifiers. One entry per CDR3 protein, called by TCRdb with MiXCR from the 5' RACE reads. Of around 370,000 distinct CDR3 sequences in the sample, 7% to 9.5% are singletons; the top ten hold approximately 9.3%. Germline V lookup: CDR1 PRHDT, CDR2 FYEKMQ (reference sequence). This CDR3 spans 13 amino acids. Between the trimmed V and J ends, which lost 5 bases and 5 bases, there was a span of 11 bases. This TCR came from a woman aged 50 to 60 in good health. Material for sequencing was naive T cells sorted from blood. This chain joins TRBV13 and TRBJ2-3; tentative D call: TRBD2 (6 bases). CDR3 bases: TGTGCCAGCAGCCCCGTAGCGGAAGATACGCAGTATTTT. This sequence encodes CASSPVAEDTQYF.